The 8 T cell receptor beta chains listed next were all sequenced from one sample in a study of CD8 T cells in Susac syndrome (dated by TCRdb to the late 2010s). The library came from the immunoSEQ multiplex PCR assay. RNA was extracted with the RNeasy kit and roughly 0.5 to 1 ug was reverse transcribed using random hexamers. The raw public reads went through TCRdb reprocessing: fastp at Q25, MiXCR clone calling, in-frame beta chains kept. Entries that share a CDR3 protein sequence are merged under the most common genes and DNA. In this sample the table shows about 120,000 distinct CDR3 sequences, nearly 96% of which occur a single time. Together, the top ten hold roughly 0.14% of the sample. The sample taken for sequencing was CD4+ T cells from PBMCs. The receptors were gathered from a human donor with Susac syndrome.

CDR3 DNA sequence: TGTGCCACCAGTGATTCGGCAGGAGCCTATGGCTACACCTTC. It yields the protein CATSDSAGAYGYTF. This chain links TRBV24-1 with TRBJ1-2; unclear D gene. V was trimmed by 2 bases and J by 4 bases, leaving 10 bases between them. The CDR3 has 14 amino acids. Per the germline V gene, CDR1 is KGHDR and CDR2 is SFDVKD.

This clonotype was detected once. The gene calls are TRBV3-1 and TRBJ2-1; TRBD1 is a possible D gene (6 bases). V was trimmed by 4 bases and J by 4 bases, leaving 11 bases between them. This CDR3 contains 14 residues. Germline loops: CDR1 LGHDT, CDR2 YNNKEL (reference sequence). This chain's CDR3 is CASSPRDRYNEQFF. The CDR3 DNA is TGTGCCAGCAGCCCCCGCGACAGGTACAATGAGCAGTTCTTC.

The V gene is TRBV27, the J gene TRBJ1-5, with TRBD1 identical over 8 bases. Germline V CDR1 and CDR2: MNHEY, SMNVEV (reference sequence). The CDR3 has 15 amino acids. The V and J ends lost 4 bases and 7 bases, in that order; junction bases with no gene match: 9. The CDR3 here is CASSSRPGQVQPQHF. DNA of the CDR3: TGTGCCAGCAGTTCGCGCCCGGGACAGGTCCAGCCCCAGCATTTT.

V gene TRBV7-3 combines with J gene TRBJ1-1; D is perhaps TRBD1 (5 bases). The CDR3 runs 15 residues. Germline lookup yields CDR1 SGHTA and CDR2 FQGTGA. V dropped 6 bases and J dropped 7 bases, with 21 bases sitting between them. This CDR3 is CASSRDSPLKGEAFF. In DNA form, the CDR3 reads TGTGCCAGCAGTCGAGACAGCCCCCTTAAAGGTGAAGCTTTCTTT.

This clonotype was counted once. This rearrangement joins TRBV30 to TRBJ2-1, with unresolved D. CDR1 and CDR2 from the germline V gene are GTSNPN and SVGIG (reference sequence). Trimming removed 8 bases at V and 5 bases at J, with 22 bases between. The CDR3 spans 15 residues. CDR3 sequence (DNA): TGTGCCCGACGCGGTCAACCGGCCCTTCACAATGAGCAGTTCTTC. It codes for CARRGQPALHNEQFF.

The chain uses TRBV7-3 and TRBJ2-3; 7 nucleotides align to TRBD1. Germline CDR1 and CDR2: SGHTA and FQGTGA. J lost 2 bases, V lost 2 bases, and 7 bases had no gene match. The length of the CDR3 is 16 residues. The CDR3 spells CASSLGQGVYTDTQYF. The CDR3 DNA follows: TGTGCCAGCAGCTTAGGCCAGGGGGTTTACACAGATACGCAGTATTTT.

The chain joins TRBV7-2 to TRBJ2-4; D is uncertain. The CDR3 runs to 14 residues. From germline, CDR1 is SGHTA and CDR2 FQGNSA. Deletions cut 0 bases from V and 5 bases from J, with 8 bases between. The CDR3 DNA reads TGTGCCAGCAGCTTAGCCAGAGCACAAAACATTCAGTACTTC. This sequence encodes CASSLARAQNIQYF.

CDR3 residues: CASSDTNLQETQYF. CDR3 in DNA: TGTGCCAGCTCAGATACGAACCTCCAAGAGACCCAGTACTTC. The genes are TRBV18 and TRBJ2-5; D gene ambiguous. The CDR3 is made up of 14 amino acids. The V end was cut by 5 bases, the J end by 1 base, with 11 bases between. Germline CDR1 and CDR2: KGHSH and LQKENI.